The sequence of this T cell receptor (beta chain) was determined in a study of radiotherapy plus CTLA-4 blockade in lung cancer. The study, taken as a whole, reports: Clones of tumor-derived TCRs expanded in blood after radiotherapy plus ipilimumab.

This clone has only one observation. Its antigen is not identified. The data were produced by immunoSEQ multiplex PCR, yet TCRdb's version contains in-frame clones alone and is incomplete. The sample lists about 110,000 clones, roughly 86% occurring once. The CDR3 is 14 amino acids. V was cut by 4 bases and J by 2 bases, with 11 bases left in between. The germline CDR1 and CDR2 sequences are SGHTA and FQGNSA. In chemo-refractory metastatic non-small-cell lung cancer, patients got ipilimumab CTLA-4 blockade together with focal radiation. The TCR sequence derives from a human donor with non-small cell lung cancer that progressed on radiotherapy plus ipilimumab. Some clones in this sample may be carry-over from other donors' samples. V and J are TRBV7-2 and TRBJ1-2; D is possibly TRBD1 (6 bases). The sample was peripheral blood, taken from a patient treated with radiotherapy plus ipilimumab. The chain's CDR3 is CASSSPGANYGYTF. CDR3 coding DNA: TGTGCCAGCAGCTCTCCGGGGGCGAACTATGGCTACACCTTC.